These 23 T cell receptor beta chains share one sample of origin, sequenced in a study of PD-1 blockade in classical Hodgkin lymphoma. Relapse was seen in all patients after autologous stem cell transplantation, and brentuximab vedotin exposure was variable. The data were produced by immunoSEQ multiplex PCR, yet TCRdb's version contains in-frame clones alone and is incomplete. Here the sample spans more than 50,000 clones, about two thirds being singletons. The sequenced sample was peripheral blood mononuclear cells (PBMCs), obtained before the second cycle of nivolumab. The receptor source for this set is a human donor with classical Hodgkin lymphoma.

V and J are TRBV7-2 and TRBJ2-1, with TRBD1 matching over 7 bases. With 3 bases clipped from V and 3 bases from J, the junction kept 5 bases outside the gene matches. The CDR3 extends over 15 amino acids. Germline CDR1 SGHTA, CDR2 FQGNSA. The CDR3 DNA reads as TGTGCCAGCAGCTTGACAGGGTCCAACTACAATGAGCAGTTCTTC. Translated, it gives CASSLTGSNYNEQFF.

This clone was found a few times. The chain is built from TRBV11-3 and TRBJ2-1, with TRBD2 identical over 13 bases. Germline V CDR1 and CDR2: SGHNT, YENEEA. V lost 4 bases, J lost 6 bases, and 0 bases stayed unmatched. The CDR3 totals 14 residues. The CDR3 nucleotides are TGTGCCAGCAGCTGGACTAGCGGGAGCAATGAGCAGTTCTTC. Translated, it gives CASSWTSGSNEQFF. Looking up the rest from reference TRBV11-3 and TRBJ2-1 gives the full variable domain: EAGVVQSPRYKIIEKKQPVAFWCNPISGHNTLYWYLQNLGQGPELLIRYENEEAVDDSQLPKDRFSAERLKGVDSTLKIQPAELGDSAVYLCASSWTSGSNEQFFGPGTRLTVL.

The V gene is TRBV15, the J gene TRBJ2-1; a possible D gene is TRBD1 (6 bases). The CDR3 sequence is 15 residues long. The V gene lost 0 bases and the J gene lost 3 bases, with 9 bases spanning the gap. Germline CDR1 is LNHNV and CDR2 is YYDKDF (reference sequence). DNA of the CDR3: TGTGCCACCAGCAGAGAGGGACATTACTACAATGAGCAGTTCTTC. Its protein is CATSREGHYYNEQFF.

V is TRBV7-2 and J is TRBJ2-7; the D gene is possibly TRBD1 (5 bases). Trimming shortened V by 1 base and J by 6 bases, and 10 bases separated the two germline ends. The CDR3 is 13 amino acids. The germline V gene encodes CDR1 SGHTA and CDR2 FQGNSA. CDR3 coding DNA: TGTGCCAGCAGCTTAGATCAGGGCATCGAGCAGTACTTC. Encoded protein: CASSLDQGIEQYF.

J is TRBJ1-2 and V is TRBV9; D not certain. Trimming shortened V by 0 bases and J by 4 bases, and 13 bases separated the two germline ends. The CDR3 has 15 residues. CDR1 and CDR2 (germline): SGDLS, YYNGEE. In nucleotides, the CDR3 is TGTGCCAGCAGCGTAGCTGAGGGCAGGTCCTATGGCTACACCTTC. As protein: CASSVAEGRSYGYTF.

This clone was seen only a few times. The chain links TRBV5-1 to TRBJ1-1, with D possibly being TRBD1 (5 bases). CDR1 SGHRS and CDR2 YFSETQ come from the germline V gene. Between the trimmed V and J ends, which lost 0 bases and 6 bases, there was a span of 15 bases. CDR3 length: 15 residues. This CDR3 is CASSLARPSGAEAFF. CDR3 coding DNA: TGCGCCAGCAGCTTGGCCCGGCCTTCGGGGGCTGAAGCTTTCTTT.

The chain employs TRBV7-9 and TRBJ2-7; 10 nucleotides match TRBD2. CDR3 length equals 14 residues. Germline V CDR1 and CDR2: SEHNR, FQNEAQ (reference sequence). V dropped 2 bases and J dropped 4; count of bases not matched to a gene: 2. CDR3 residues: CASSLLAGVYEQYF. The CDR3 DNA is TGTGCCAGCAGCTTACTAGCGGGGGTGTACGAGCAGTACTTC. The full variable domain, with the rest looked up from reference TRBV7-9 and TRBJ2-7, is DTGVSQNPRHKITKRGQNVTFRCDPISEHNRLYWYRQTLGQGPEFLTYFQNEAQLEKSRLLSDRFSAERPKGSFSTLEIQRTEQGDSAMYLCASSLLAGVYEQYFGPGTRLTVT.

V usage is TRBV7-6 and J usage is TRBJ2-7; D gene uncertain. The CDR3 extends over 13 amino acids. Trimming cost V 3 bases and J 2 bases, with 8 bases left between them. Per germline, CDR1 SGHVS and CDR2 FNYEAQ. DNA of the CDR3: TGTGCCAGCAGCTTCACAAACACCTACGAGCAGTACTTC. Translation: CASSFTNTYEQYF.

The rearrangement uses TRBV7-8 and TRBJ2-1; 12 bases line up with TRBD2. CDR3 length: 16 amino acids. Looked up from germline, CDR1 is SGHVS and CDR2 is FQNEAQ. J was trimmed by 9 bases and V by 4 bases; bases with no gene match: 10. DNA for the CDR3: TGTGCCAGCAGCTCCGCACTAGCGGGAGGAGGCGGTGAGCAGTTCTTC. Its protein product is CASSSALAGGGGEQFF.

In DNA form, the CDR3 reads TGTGCCAGTAATCCGGGAGGTCCGCATGAGCAGTTCTTC. Its translation is CASNPGGPHEQFF. The chain links TRBV19 to TRBJ2-1; 7 nucleotides line up with TRBD2. The length of the CDR3 is 13 residues. J lost 8 bases, V lost 7 bases, and 8 bases had no gene match. Germline lookup yields CDR1 LNHDA and CDR2 SQIVND (reference sequence).

This clone has just one count. The V and J genes are TRBV6-6 and TRBJ2-2; D not resolved. Germline V gene data show CDR1 as MNHNY and CDR2 as SVGAGI (reference sequence). CDR3 length: 15 residues. The ends were cut back, 0 bases at V and 3 bases at J, with 8 bases in the middle. CDR3 nucleotides: TGTGCCAGCAGTTACTCGGTTGTGGACACCGGGGAGCTGTTTTTT. Residues: CASSYSVVDTGELFF.

The genes are TRBV30 and TRBJ2-5; 8 bases are a match to TRBD2. The germline V gene encodes CDR1 GTSNPN and CDR2 SVGIG (reference sequence). The CDR3 contains 15 residues. Trimming removed 6 bases from V and 4 bases from J; junction bases left unmatched: 13. Here the CDR3 reads CACLKAGRGVETQYF. CDR3 coding DNA: TGTGCCTGCCTTAAAGCCGGGAGGGGGGTAGAGACCCAGTACTTC.

The chain links TRBV25-1 to TRBJ2-2, with TRBD2 identical over 11 bases. The CDR3 spans 18 residues. V lost 1 base, J lost 4 bases, and 8 bases stayed unmatched. Looked up from germline, CDR1 is MGHDK and CDR2 is SYGVNS. The CDR3 loop is CASSEWGSGRASTGELFF. The CDR3 region has the DNA TGTGCCAGCAGTGAATGGGGTAGCGGGAGGGCGAGCACCGGGGAGCTGTTTTTT.

The chain uses TRBV27 and TRBJ1-1, with a tentative D call TRBD1 (5 bases). The CDR3 is 15 amino acids. Trimming shortened V by 3 bases and J by 4 bases, and 15 bases separated the two germline ends. Germline CDR1 MNHEY, CDR2 SMNVEV (reference sequence). The CDR3 DNA reads as TGTGCCAGCAGTTTTCTCAGGGAAGTCGGCACTGAAGCTTTCTTT. This codes for CASSFLREVGTEAFF.

The chain has TRBV27 and TRBJ2-3, with a possible D match to TRBD1 (6 bases). The CDR3 loop spans 16 amino acids. Trimming took 9 bases from V and 1 from J, leaving 20 bases between them. Germline V gene lookup returns CDR1 MNHEY and CDR2 SMNVEV (reference sequence). The CDR3 loop is CASSRPRDKRTDTQYF. The CDR3 DNA follows: TGTGCCAGTTCAAGGCCCCGGGACAAACGCACAGATACGCAGTATTTT.

CDR3 coding DNA: TGTGCCAGCAGCATCGGGACTAGCGGACTAAATGAGCAGTTCTTC. Translating gives CASSIGTSGLNEQFF. This chain connects TRBV5-6 to TRBJ2-1; TRBD2 matches at 11 bases. V trimming: 4 bases; J trimming: 7 bases; junction bases outside the gene matches: 7. The CDR3 spans 15 residues. The germline V gene has CDR1 SGHDT and CDR2 YYEEEE.

The chain combines TRBV6-4 with TRBJ1-1; D is perhaps TRBD1 (5 bases). The CDR3 has 13 amino acids. Germline V gives CDR1 MRHNA, CDR2 SNTAGT. V was pared by 6 bases and J by 0 bases, with 8 bases between. CDR3: CASSPTVNTEAFF. CDR3 DNA sequence: TGTGCCAGCAGCCCGACAGTGAACACTGAAGCTTTCTTT.

The J gene is TRBJ1-1, the V gene TRBV29-1, with D tentatively TRBD1 (6 bases). This CDR3 region has 13 residues. CDR1 is SQVTM and CDR2 is ANQGSEA in the germline V gene. Trimming removed 4 bases at V and 4 bases at J, with 13 bases between. This CDR3 is CSVVSQGSTEAFF. The DNA of the CDR3 is TGCAGCGTTGTATCACAGGGTAGCACTGAAGCTTTCTTT.

Of note for this clone: Other DNA sequences in the sample encode the same CDR3. The chain links TRBV7-9 to TRBJ1-1; D gene ambiguous. With 1 base removed from V and 1 base from J, the gap between germline ends came to 4 bases. Germline V lookup: CDR1 SEHNR, CDR2 FQNEAQ (reference sequence). The length of the CDR3 is 13 residues. The CDR3 sequence is CASSLGQNTEAFF. CDR3 bases: TGTGCCAGCAGCTTAGGACAGAACACTGAAGCTTTCTTT.

The V and J genes are TRBV14 and TRBJ2-1, with D tentatively TRBD2 (6 bases). The CDR3 contains 14 residues. With 5 bases removed from V and 4 bases from J, the gap between germline ends came to 12 bases. Per germline, CDR1 SGHDN and CDR2 FVKESK. CDR3: CASSERSGYNEQFF. The CDR3 DNA is TGTGCCAGCAGCGAAAGGAGCGGGTACAATGAGCAGTTCTTC.

This clone showed up just a few times. The chain uses TRBV11-1 and TRBJ2-7, with D tentatively TRBD1 (6 bases). The germline V and J ends were trimmed by 5 bases and 9 bases, with 14 bases remaining between them. Germline CDR1 is SGHAT and CDR2 is FQDESV (reference sequence). The CDR3 has 12 residues. CDR3 DNA: TGTGCCAGCAGCCCTACAGGGATCGTGCAGTACTTC. Translation: CASSPTGIVQYF.

The V gene is TRBV28, the J gene TRBJ1-2; 7 bases match TRBD1. J lost 5 bases, V lost 5 bases, and 14 bases had no gene match. Per the germline V gene, CDR1 is MDHEN and CDR2 is SYDVKM. The length of the CDR3 is 16 residues. The CDR3 sequence: CASSLTGYGLPYGYTF. The CDR3 nucleotides read TGTGCCAGCAGTCTGACAGGGTATGGGCTCCCATATGGCTACACCTTC.

This chain uses TRBV10-3 with TRBJ2-3; 12 bases align to TRBD1. The germline CDR1 and CDR2 sequences are ENHRY and SYGVKD. The CDR3 contains 17 residues. V was pared by 1 base and J by 5 bases, with 7 bases of the junction left unmatched. As DNA, the CDR3 is TGTGCCATCAGTGAGTACGGGACAGGGGGCGCGGGAGATACGCAGTATTTT. It is translated as CAISEYGTGGAGDTQYF.